This note documents a single T cell receptor (beta chain) sequence. Its antigen is not known. The sample comes from a study of shared clonotypes between healthy human individuals. Study overall: The donor group consisted of a couple of women and a few men, aged 18 to 49. Three plates were used per donor for CD4 naive, three for CD4 memory, two for CD8 naive and one for CD8 memory. The study, taken as a whole, reports: Specimens sampled were limited to blood, with tissue repertoires likely differing.

The deep-level immunoSEQ assay was used. Libraries were prepared by immunoSEQ multiplex PCR; TCRdb keeps only in-frame clonotypes and omits some of them. Here the sample spans approximately 530,000 clones, about 96% being singletons. The clonotype was recovered from a woman in her twenties or thirties in good health. The sample consisted of naive CD4+ T cells sorted from blood. Subset here: CD45RA+ positively selected.

CDR3 nucleotide sequence: TGTGCCAGTAGTACCCAACAACAGGGCAGGAGATCACCCCTCCACTTT. Translation: CASSTQQQGRRSPLHF. V usage is TRBV19 and J usage is TRBJ1-6; D is possibly TRBD1 (6 bases). The CDR3 extends over 16 amino acids. V lost 4 bases, J lost 10 bases, and 20 bases lay in between. CDR1 and CDR2 from the germline V gene are LNHDA and SQIVND (reference sequence).